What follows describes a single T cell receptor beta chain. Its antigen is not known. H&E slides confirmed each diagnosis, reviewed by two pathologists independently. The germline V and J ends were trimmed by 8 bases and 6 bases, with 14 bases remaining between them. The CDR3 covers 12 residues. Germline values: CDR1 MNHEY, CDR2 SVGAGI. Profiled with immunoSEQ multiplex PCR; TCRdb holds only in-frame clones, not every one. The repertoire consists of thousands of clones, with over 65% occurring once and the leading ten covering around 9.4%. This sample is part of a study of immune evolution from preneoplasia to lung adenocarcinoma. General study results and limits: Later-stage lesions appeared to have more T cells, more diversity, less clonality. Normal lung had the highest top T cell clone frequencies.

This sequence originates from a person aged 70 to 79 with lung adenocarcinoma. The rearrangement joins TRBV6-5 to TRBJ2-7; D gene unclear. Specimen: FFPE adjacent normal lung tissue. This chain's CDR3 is CASSAVLGEQYF. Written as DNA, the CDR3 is TGTGCCAGCTCTGCGGTACTGGGCGAGCAGTACTTC.